Sequencing of this T cell receptor beta chain was carried out in a study of shared clonotypes between healthy human individuals. Study-wide results and caveats: Memory subsets generally showed lower estimated richness than naive subsets. Around 4.7% was the fraction of naive CD4 clonotypes found shared across several donors.

Germline assignment: CDR1 SQVTM and CDR2 ANQGSEA. V lost 7 bases and J lost 0; bases outside the gene matches: 12. The CDR3 loop spans 16 amino acids. Measured with immunoSEQ multiplex PCR; TCRdb has only the in-frame clones, and not every one. Found here are a few million clones, approximately 96% of them singletons; the top ten hold less than 0.15%. Remarks on this clone: Its antigen is unidentified.

Every contributor of samples was a Caucasian grown-up residing in Nashville, Tennessee. The V call is TRBV29-1, the J call TRBJ2-1; TRBD2 agrees at 7 bases. The clonotype was recovered from a man younger than 35 in good health. Sequenced sample: naive CD4+ T cells sorted from blood. As to subset: CD45RA+ positively selected. CDR3 protein: CSAPLSGISSYNEQFF. CDR3 in DNA: TGCAGCGCCCCGCTAAGCGGGATCAGCTCCTACAATGAGCAGTTCTTC.